One and the same sample provided the 20 T cell receptor beta chains below, sequenced in a study of blood T cell repertoires in COVID-19. The protocol was immunoSEQ multiplex PCR, while the TCRdb copy is restricted to in-frame clones and leaves out a portion. There are approximately 60,000 clones in the sample; approximately 84% occur only once, and about 3.5% lies in the top ten. Sequenced material: peripheral blood. Source of these receptors: a man in his forties or fifties with active COVID-19.

The rearrangement uses TRBV5-4 and TRBJ2-3; the D gene is possibly TRBD2 (7 bases). This CDR3 is built from 14 residues. V lost 3 bases, J lost 5 bases, and 13 bases lay in between. From germline, CDR1 is SGHNT and CDR2 YYREEE (reference sequence). The CDR3, as DNA: TGTGCCAGCAGCTCGGAGGGGGGGCGAGATACGCAGTATTTT. Protein sequence: CASSSEGGRDTQYF.

The CDR3 nucleotides read TGCAGCGCAAATAAGGACAGGGAAGACACTGAAGCTTTCTTT. Amino acid sequence: CSANKDREDTEAFF. The chain carries TRBV29-1 and TRBJ1-1, with 8 bases fitting TRBD1. Germline V gene data show CDR1 as SQVTM and CDR2 as ANQGSEA. This CDR3 is 14 amino acids long. The junction had 10 bases not matched to a gene; V was cut back by 7 bases and J by 3 bases.

The V gene is TRBV6-5, the J gene TRBJ2-7, with 7 bases matching TRBD2. CDR3 length equals 15 residues. Looked up from germline, CDR1 is MNHEY and CDR2 is SVGAGI. V gave up 8 bases and J gave up 2 bases; unmatched junction bases: 12. CDR3 in amino acids: CASRRGLADPYEQYF. Written as DNA, the CDR3 is TGTGCCAGCCGCCGCGGGCTAGCGGATCCCTACGAGCAGTACTTC.

This chain links TRBV11-2 with TRBJ2-3, with D maybe TRBD2 (6 bases). CDR1 is SGHAT and CDR2 is FQNNGV in the germline V gene. Deletions cut 5 bases from V and 1 base from J, with 10 bases between. The CDR3 has 14 amino acids. DNA of the CDR3: TGTGCCAGCAGCCCCCCGGGGGGCACAGATACGCAGTATTTT. Protein sequence: CASSPPGGTDTQYF.

The V and J genes are TRBV7-5 and TRBJ2-1; the table names TRBD1, a call not compared with the DNA. TRBV7-5 counts as a pseudogene. The CDR3 runs 16 residues. CDR3 nucleotides: TGTGCCAGAAGCTTAGCGAGGACAGGGGGATACAATGAGCAGTTCTTC. This gives the protein CARSLARTGGYNEQFF.

The chain links TRBV19 to TRBJ2-2; 11 nucleotides align to TRBD2. V was clipped by 4 bases and J by 5 bases; unmatched bases: 12. The CDR3 is 18 residues long. Germline assignment: CDR1 LNHDA and CDR2 SQIVND (reference sequence). CDR3 residues: CASSTSVGSGRATGELFF. The CDR3 coding sequence is TGTGCCAGTAGTACCTCTGTAGGTAGCGGGAGGGCAACCGGGGAGCTGTTTTTT. Looking up the rest from reference TRBV19 and TRBJ2-2 gives the full variable domain: DGGITQSPKYLFRKEGQNVTLSCEQNLNHDAMYWYRQDPGQGLRLIYYSQIVNDFQKGDIAEGYSVSREKKESFPLTVTSAQKNPTAFYLCASSTSVGSGRATGELFFGEGSRLTVL.

This rearrangement joins TRBV29-1 to TRBJ2-1; TRBD2 is a possible D gene (5 bases). This CDR3 region has 12 residues. V gave up 4 bases and J gave up 4 bases, with 8 bases separating them. Germline V gene lookup returns CDR1 SQVTM and CDR2 ANQGSEA. This CDR3 reads CSVAGYYNEQFF. Written as DNA, the CDR3 is TGCAGCGTTGCGGGGTATTACAATGAGCAGTTCTTC.

V gene TRBV7-8 combines with J gene TRBJ2-2, with D possibly matching TRBD2 (5 bases). Trimming removed 3 bases at V and 5 bases at J, with 10 bases between. There are 14 residues in the CDR3. Germline V CDR1 and CDR2: SGHVS, FQNEAQ. The CDR3 reads CASSLSRGTGELFF. CDR3 sequence (DNA): TGTGCCAGCAGCTTGTCCCGAGGGACCGGGGAGCTGTTTTTT.

The rearrangement joins TRBV23-1 to TRBJ2-5, with D possibly TRBD2 on 7 matching bases. TRBV23-1 falls under the ORF class, with uncertain function. This CDR3 spans 15 amino acids. With 5 bases removed from V and 2 bases from J, the gap between germline ends came to 15 bases. The CDR3 DNA reads as TGCGCCAGCAGTGGGGGGGACACTGGGCAAGAGACCCAGTACTTC. Encoded protein: CASSGGDTGQETQYF.

The rearrangement uses TRBV20-1 and TRBJ2-7; tentative D call: TRBD1 (6 bases). Trimming cost V 3 bases and J 4 bases, with 22 bases left between them. CDR1 is DFQATT and CDR2 is SNEGSKA in the germline V gene (reference sequence). The CDR3 consists of 16 residues. As DNA, the CDR3 is TGCAGTGCTAGTGGCGGCCGGACAGTACTTGAATACGAGCAGTACTTC. It encodes CSASGGRTVLEYEQYF.

This clone was observed once. The chain uses TRBV6-6 and TRBJ1-1, with TRBD1 as a possible D gene (5 bases). The CDR3 extends over 13 amino acids. Trimming removed 8 bases at V and 3 bases at J, with 13 bases between. The germline CDR1 and CDR2 sequences are MNHNY and SVGAGI (reference sequence). CDR3 in amino acids: CASAGQKYTEAFF. As DNA, the CDR3 is TGTGCCAGCGCAGGGCAGAAGTACACTGAAGCTTTCTTT.

This clone was found many times. J is TRBJ1-3 and V is TRBV10-3; tentatively, D is TRBD1 (5 bases). Per the germline V gene, CDR1 is ENHRY and CDR2 is SYGVKD. V was shortened by 6 bases and J by 0 bases, with 6 bases between the two germline ends. This CDR3 region has 13 residues. DNA of the CDR3: TGTGCCATCAGGGACACCTCTGGAAACACCATATATTTT. Translation gives CAIRDTSGNTIYF.

The chain carries TRBV30 and TRBJ2-3; 11 bases line up with TRBD1. Germline V CDR1 and CDR2: GTSNPN, SVGIG (reference sequence). Losses at the gene ends were 2 bases for V and 0 bases for J; bases not matched to a gene: 4. This CDR3 has 16 amino acids. The CDR3 DNA reads as TGTGCCTGGAGTCCTTGGACAGGGGGCAGCACAGATACGCAGTATTTT. Translating gives CAWSPWTGGSTDTQYF.

As to this clone: Other DNA sequences in the sample encode the same CDR3. This chain connects TRBV3-1 (or the pseudogene TRBV3-2) to TRBJ1-1; perhaps TRBD1 as D (6 bases). The CDR3 consists of 11 residues. Trimming removed 6 bases at V and 7 bases at J, with 9 bases between. Germline loops: CDR1 LGHDT, CDR2 YNNKEL (reference sequence). CDR3 residues: CASRGGVEAFF. The CDR3 nucleotides read TGTGCCAGCAGAGGGGGAGTTGAAGCTTTCTTT.

This clone appeared a single time. The gene calls are TRBV11-2 and TRBJ2-1, with TRBD2 matching over 8 bases. With 2 bases clipped from V and 8 bases from J, the junction kept 8 bases outside the gene matches. The CDR3 is 15 residues long. In germline, CDR1 is SGHAT, CDR2 FQNNGV. The CDR3 reads CASSLLGLARDEQFF. The CDR3 nucleotides read TGTGCCAGCAGCTTATTAGGACTAGCTCGAGATGAGCAGTTCTTC.

The gene calls are TRBV10-2 and TRBJ2-7; TRBD2 matches 7 bases. The CDR3 has 13 amino acids. The V segment lost 6 bases and the J segment 0 bases; nucleotides outside the gene matches: 2. Germline V gives CDR1 WSHSY, CDR2 SAAADI. The CDR3, as DNA: TGCGCCAGCAGGGGGGGGAGCTCCTACGAGCAGTACTTC. This gives the protein CASRGGSSYEQYF.

The chain is built from TRBV2 and TRBJ1-1; no clear D gene. Germline V gene sequence: CDR1 SNHLY, CDR2 FYNNEI. V was trimmed by 4 bases and J by 6 bases, leaving 6 bases between them. The CDR3 consists of 11 residues. This chain's CDR3 is CASSASSEAFF. CDR3 DNA: TGTGCCAGCAGTGCCAGTTCTGAAGCTTTCTTT.

This chain uses TRBV19 with TRBJ1-2; D call uncertain. The ends were cut back, 1 base at V and 5 bases at J, with 20 bases in the middle. CDR3 length: 17 residues. Germline V gene data show CDR1 as LNHDA and CDR2 as SQIVND (reference sequence). In nucleotides, the CDR3 is TGTGCCAGTAGTATAGCCGGGAGTTCCCTCCGGCGGTATGGCTACACCTTC. Translation: CASSIAGSSLRRYGYTF.

J is TRBJ1-5 and V is TRBV6-2 or TRBV6-3; D gene unclear. Germline CDR1 reads MNHEY; CDR2 reads SVGEGT. The CDR3 length is 14 residues. Trimming shortened V by 5 bases and J by 5 bases, and 13 bases separated the two germline ends. This CDR3 is CASSTQASHQPQHF. The CDR3 nucleotides are TGTGCCAGCAGTACTCAGGCTTCCCATCAGCCCCAGCATTTT.

The V gene is TRBV9, the J gene TRBJ1-6, with D possibly being TRBD1 (5 bases). The CDR3 consists of 14 residues. V was clipped by 0 bases and J by 10 bases, with 11 bases between them. CDR1 and CDR2 from the germline V gene are SGDLS and YYNGEE. CDR3 sequence: CASSVVAGRSPLHF. CDR3 bases: TGTGCCAGCAGCGTAGTGGCAGGGCGGTCACCCCTCCACTTT.